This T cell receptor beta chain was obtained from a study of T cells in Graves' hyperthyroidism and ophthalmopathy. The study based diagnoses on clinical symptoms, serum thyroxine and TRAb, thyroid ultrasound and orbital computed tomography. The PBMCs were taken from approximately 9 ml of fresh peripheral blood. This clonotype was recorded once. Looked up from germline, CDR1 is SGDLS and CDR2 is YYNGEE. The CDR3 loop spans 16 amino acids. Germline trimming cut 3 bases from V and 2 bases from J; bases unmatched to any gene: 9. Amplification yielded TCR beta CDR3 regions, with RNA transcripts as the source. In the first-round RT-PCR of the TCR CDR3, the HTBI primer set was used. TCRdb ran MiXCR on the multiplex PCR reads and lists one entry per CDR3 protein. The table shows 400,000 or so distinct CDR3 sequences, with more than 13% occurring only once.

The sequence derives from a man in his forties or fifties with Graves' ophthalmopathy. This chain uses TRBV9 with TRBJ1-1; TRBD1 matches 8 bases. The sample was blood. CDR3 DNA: TGTGCCAGCAGCGCGAGAATTGACAGGGGTAACACTGAAGCTTTCTTT. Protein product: CASSARIDRGNTEAFF.